One and the same sample provided the 8 T cell receptor beta chains below, sequenced in a study of T cells in localized non-small cell lung cancer. Measured with immunoSEQ multiplex PCR; TCRdb has only the in-frame clones, and not every one. The repertoire includes fewer than 35,000 clones, roughly 89% of them detected once, and 2.5% to 3% sits in the top ten. The sample was peripheral blood, taken before any cancer treatment. These receptors were taken from a female donor at least 60 years old with stage I lung adenocarcinoma.

This clone has just one count. The rearrangement uses TRBV7-2 and TRBJ2-1, with TRBD2 as a possible D gene (6 bases). The ends were cut back, 1 base at V and 6 bases at J, with 13 bases in the middle. The CDR3 contains 15 residues. Looked up from germline, CDR1 is SGHTA and CDR2 is FQGNSA. DNA of the CDR3: TGTGCCAGCAGCTTAGGACTAGTCGAGGGCAATGAGCAGTTCTTC. Its translation is CASSLGLVEGNEQFF.

The chain links TRBV18 to TRBJ1-1; 8 nucleotides line up with TRBD1. After removal of 1 base from V and 2 bases from J, the junction contained 9 bases not matched to a gene. Germline V gene lookup returns CDR1 KGHSH and CDR2 LQKENI. This CDR3 region has 17 residues. The CDR3 sequence is CASSPLPWGTGNTEAFF. The CDR3 DNA reads as TGTGCCAGCTCACCACTACCATGGGGGACAGGCAACACTGAAGCTTTCTTT.

V and J are TRBV19 and TRBJ1-5, with TRBD1 matching 8 bases. The V and J ends lost 1 base and 1 base, in that order; junction bases with no gene match: 3. CDR1 and CDR2 (germline): LNHDA, SQIVND (reference sequence). This CDR3 comprises 16 residues. CDR3 sequence (DNA): TGTGCCAGTAGTATAGGGACAGGGAGAAGCAATCAGCCCCAGCATTTT. Amino acid sequence: CASSIGTGRSNQPQHF.

This clone was observed once. The genes are TRBV11-2 and TRBJ1-1; 7 bases are a match to TRBD1. The CDR3 totals 15 residues. J lost 4 bases, V lost 5 bases, and 10 bases had no gene match. Per the germline V gene, CDR1 is SGHAT and CDR2 is FQNNGV. In DNA form, the CDR3 reads TGTGCCAGCAGCCCAGAGACTTACAGGGGCACTGAAGCTTTCTTT. The encoded protein is CASSPETYRGTEAFF.

The genes are TRBV18 and TRBJ2-1; D is possibly TRBD1 (5 bases). Germline-derived CDR1 and CDR2 are KGHSH and LQKENI. The CDR3 runs to 16 residues. The V end was cut by 2 bases, the J end by 5 bases, with 16 bases between. The CDR3 loop is CASSPNWQGHNNEQFF. CDR3 nucleotide sequence: TGTGCCAGCTCACCAAATTGGCAGGGCCATAACAATGAGCAGTTCTTC.

The chain employs TRBV19 and TRBJ2-7, with 8 bases identical to TRBD2. This CDR3 region has 15 residues. Germline assignment: CDR1 LNHDA and CDR2 SQIVND (reference sequence). Germline trimming cut 5 bases from V and 0 bases from J; bases unmatched to any gene: 6. For the CDR3, the DNA is TGTGCCAGTAGTGGGGGGACTAGAGGCTCCTACGAGCAGTACTTC. Translating gives CASSGGTRGSYEQYF.

This clone appeared once. The rearrangement uses TRBV28 and TRBJ1-4; TRBD1 matches 8 bases. Per germline, CDR1 MDHEN and CDR2 SYDVKM. V lost 2 bases and J lost 0; bases outside the gene matches: 20. There are 22 residues in the CDR3. This CDR3 reads CASSLRYGGQAKPDTTNEKLFF. The CDR3 nucleotides are TGTGCCAGCAGTTTACGTTACGGGGGACAGGCGAAACCAGATACAACTAATGAAAAACTGTTTTTT.

CDR3 region: CASSDLAGGYNEQFF. CDR3 sequence (DNA): TGTGCCAGCAGTGACCTAGCGGGAGGCTACAATGAGCAGTTCTTC. V is TRBV6-4 and J is TRBJ2-1, with 11 bases lining up with TRBD2. Germline CDR1 MRHNA, CDR2 SNTAGT. V shed 2 bases, J shed 3 bases, and the junction held 0 bases outside the gene matches. This CDR3 is 15 amino acids long.